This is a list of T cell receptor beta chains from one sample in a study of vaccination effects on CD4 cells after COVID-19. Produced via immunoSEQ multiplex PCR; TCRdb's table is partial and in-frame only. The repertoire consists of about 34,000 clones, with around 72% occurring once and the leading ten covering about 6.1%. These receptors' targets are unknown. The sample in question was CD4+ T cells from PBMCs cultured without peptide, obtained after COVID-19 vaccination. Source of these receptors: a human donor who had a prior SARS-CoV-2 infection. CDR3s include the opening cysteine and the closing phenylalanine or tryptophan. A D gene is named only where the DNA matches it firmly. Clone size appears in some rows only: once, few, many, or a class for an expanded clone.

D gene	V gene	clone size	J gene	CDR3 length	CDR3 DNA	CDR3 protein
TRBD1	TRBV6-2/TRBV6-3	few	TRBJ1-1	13	TGTGCCAGCAGTGCGACAGGGGTGACTGAAGCTTTCTTT	CASSATGVTEAFF
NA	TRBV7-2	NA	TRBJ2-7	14	TGTGCCAGCAGCTTACTCGGACCGGGCTACGAGCAGTACTTC	CASSLLGPGYEQYF
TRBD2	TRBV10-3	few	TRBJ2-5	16	TGTGCCATCAGAGAAAGAGTAGCGGGGACTCAAGAGACCCAGTACTTC	CAIRERVAGTQETQYF
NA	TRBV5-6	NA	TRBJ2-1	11	TGTGCCAGCAGCTTCTACAATGAGCAGTTCTTC	CASSFYNEQFF
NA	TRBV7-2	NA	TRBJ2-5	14	TGTGCCAGCAGCCCGCCAGGGGGGAGAGAGACCCAGTACTTC	CASSPPGGRETQYF
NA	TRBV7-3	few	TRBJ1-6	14	TGTGCCAGCAGCCAGGGGATGAGGAATTCACCCCTCCACTTT	CASSQGMRNSPLHF
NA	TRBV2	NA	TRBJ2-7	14	TGTGCCAGCGGTTGGGACAAGACATTCTACGAGCAGTACTTC	CASGWDKTFYEQYF
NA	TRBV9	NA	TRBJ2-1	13	TGTGCCAGCAGCGCGGACAGATCCAATGAGCAGTTCTTC	CASSADRSNEQFF
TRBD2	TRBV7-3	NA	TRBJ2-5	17	TGTGCCAGCAGCTTCGGTCCGGGACTAGCGGGAGAAGAGACCCAGTACTTC	CASSFGPGLAGEETQYF
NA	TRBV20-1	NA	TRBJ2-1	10	TGCAGTGCTGTCGGGGCTGAGCAGTTCTTC	CSAVGAEQFF
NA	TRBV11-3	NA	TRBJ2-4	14	TGTGCCAGCAGCGCCCACCGGGGCAGTGACATTCAGTACTTC	CASSAHRGSDIQYF
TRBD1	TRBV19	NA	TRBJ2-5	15	TGTGCCAGTAGTAACCCCGGGACAGGGGTTGAGACCCAGTACTTC	CASSNPGTGVETQYF